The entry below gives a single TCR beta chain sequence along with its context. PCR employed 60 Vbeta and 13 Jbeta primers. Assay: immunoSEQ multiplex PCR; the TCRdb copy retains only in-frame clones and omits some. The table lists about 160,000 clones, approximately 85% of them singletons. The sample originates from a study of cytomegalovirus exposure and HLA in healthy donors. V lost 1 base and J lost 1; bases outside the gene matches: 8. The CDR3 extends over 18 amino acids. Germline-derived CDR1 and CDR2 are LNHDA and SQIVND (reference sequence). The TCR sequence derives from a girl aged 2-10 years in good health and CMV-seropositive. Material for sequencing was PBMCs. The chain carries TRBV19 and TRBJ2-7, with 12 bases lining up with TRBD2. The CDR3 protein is CASSIVATSGSGSYEQYF. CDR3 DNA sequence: TGTGCCAGTAGTATAGTTGCGACTAGCGGGAGTGGGTCCTACGAGCAGTACTTC.